Sequencing of this TCR beta chain was carried out in a study of OX40 agonist ivuxolimab in advanced cancers. Study-level findings and limits: On average, CD8+ T cells had more expanded clones than CD4+.

Patients were ruled out by autoimmune disease history or systemic immunosuppression. Comments on this clone: Its antigen is not known.

V shed 3 bases, J shed 6 bases, and the junction held 7 bases outside the gene matches. CDR3 length: 15 amino acids. The germline V gene encodes CDR1 LGHNT and CDR2 FRNRAP. Produced via immunoSEQ multiplex PCR; TCRdb's table is partial and in-frame only. The table has tens of thousands of clones, approximately 88% seen once. Sequences were derived from CD4+ or CD8+ T cells sorted from blood, sampled in a trial of the OX40 agonist ivuxolimab. The V gene is TRBV12-5, the J gene TRBJ1-1, with 10 bases aligning to TRBD1. This TCR came from an adult with an advanced solid tumor such as melanoma, head and neck, liver or kidney cancer. The CDR3 sequence: CASGFWTGGFSEAFF. CDR3 bases: TGTGCTAGTGGTTTTTGGACAGGGGGGTTTTCTGAAGCTTTCTTT.